This is a list of T cell receptor beta chains from one sample in a study of blood T cell repertoires in COVID-19. The table came from immunoSEQ multiplex PCR; TCRdb's copy has only in-frame clones and leaves some out. The table lists 240,000 or so clones, roughly 91% of them singletons, with 0.95% to 1% in the top ten. The specimen sequenced was peripheral blood. All receptors derive from a woman in her forties who had recovered from COVID-19. Each CDR3 is given with its conserved first and last residue. D genes are given only for firm matches. Not all rows give a size; the values are once, few, many and, for expanded clones, a class.

TRBV3-1/TRBV3-2	-	TRBJ1-2	-	TGTGCCAGCAGCCCTGATGGGGGCTCTAACTATGGCTACACCTTC	CASSPDGGSNYGYTF
TRBV6-5	-	TRBJ2-6	-	TGTGCCAGCAGTTACTCAGGGGCTGGGGCCAACGTCCTGACTTTC	CASSYSGAGANVLTF
TRBV7-2	TRBD2	TRBJ2-7	-	TGTGCCAGCAGCTTAGCCCTTAGCGGGACCACCTACGAGCAGTACTTC	CASSLALSGTTYEQYF
TRBV3-1/TRBV3-2	TRBD2	TRBJ2-4	-	TGTGCCAGCAGCCAACCCGGACTAGCGGGCCCTAGGGGCAAAAACATTCAGTACTTC	CASSQPGLAGPRGKNIQYF
TRBV4-2	TRBD1	TRBJ1-2	-	TGTGCCAGCAGCCAAGAGTCGGGACAGGGGGTTGGCTACACCTTC	CASSQESGQGVGYTF
TRBV20-1	TRBD2	TRBJ2-1	-	TGCAGTGCTAGTCCGACTAGCGGGAGTGTTGAGCAGTTCTTC	CSASPTSGSVEQFF
TRBV7-2	-	TRBJ1-5	-	TGTGCCAGCAGCCCGATGGGGGGGTCCTCCCCGAATCAGCCCCAGCATTTT	CASSPMGGSSPNQPQHF
TRBV2	-	TRBJ1-2	-	TGTGCCAGGGGCGGGGGCGGCTACACCTTC	CARGGGGYTF
TRBV5-1	TRBD2	TRBJ2-1	-	TGCGCCAGCAGCTTGGCCGCGGGGGTCAATGAGCAGTTCTTC	CASSLAAGVNEQFF
TRBV18	TRBD2	TRBJ2-7	few	TGTGCCAGCTCTCCCACCCCAGCGGGAGTCAACTACGAGCAGTACTTC	CASSPTPAGVNYEQYF
TRBV14	-	TRBJ2-3	-	TGTGCCAGCAGCCAACGCCAGGGATGGGGCACAGATACGCAGTATTTT	CASSQRQGWGTDTQYF
TRBV6-5	-	TRBJ2-7	once	TGTGCCAGCAATGGCCCCTTGGCCGCTTCCTACGAGCAGTACTTC	CASNGPLAASYEQYF
TRBV5-4	TRBD1	TRBJ2-3	-	TGTGCCAGCAGCTTACAGGGGCCAGGGGATACGCAGTATTTT	CASSLQGPGDTQYF
TRBV6-6	-	TRBJ1-5	-	TGTGCCAGCGTCCAGATCGTGGGGCGAAATCAGCCCCAGCATTTT	CASVQIVGRNQPQHF
TRBV15	-	TRBJ1-4	few	TGTGCCACCAGCAGAGATGTATATGAAAAACTGTTTTTT	CATSRDVYEKLFF
TRBV5-1	-	TRBJ2-7	-	TGCGCCAGCAGCTGGGGCTCAGGGGCATCCTACGAGCAGTACTTC	CASSWGSGASYEQYF
TRBV11-3	TRBD2	TRBJ2-2	once	TGTGCCAGCAGCCACCCGGCTAGCGGGAGCAAGGAGCTGTTTTTT	CASSHPASGSKELFF
TRBV5-6	-	TRBJ2-1	-	TGTGCCAGCCGGAAACTAGGCCCGCTCGATGAGCAGTTCTTC	CASRKLGPLDEQFF
TRBV24-1	-	TRBJ2-2	-	TGTGCCACCAGTGATTTCCCACGGACCGGGGAGCTGTTTTTT	CATSDFPRTGELFF
TRBV9	TRBD2	TRBJ2-5	-	TGTGCCAGCAGCCTGGGGGGGACCCTCGGGGAGACCCAGTACTTC	CASSLGGTLGETQYF
TRBV7-9	-	TRBJ1-5	-	TGTGCCACCGGAGACGAACAGCCCCAGCATTTT	CATGDEQPQHF
TRBV7-2	TRBD2	TRBJ2-7	-	TGTGCCAGCAGCTTAGCCGGGACTAGCTTCGGGTACGAGCAGTACTTC	CASSLAGTSFGYEQYF